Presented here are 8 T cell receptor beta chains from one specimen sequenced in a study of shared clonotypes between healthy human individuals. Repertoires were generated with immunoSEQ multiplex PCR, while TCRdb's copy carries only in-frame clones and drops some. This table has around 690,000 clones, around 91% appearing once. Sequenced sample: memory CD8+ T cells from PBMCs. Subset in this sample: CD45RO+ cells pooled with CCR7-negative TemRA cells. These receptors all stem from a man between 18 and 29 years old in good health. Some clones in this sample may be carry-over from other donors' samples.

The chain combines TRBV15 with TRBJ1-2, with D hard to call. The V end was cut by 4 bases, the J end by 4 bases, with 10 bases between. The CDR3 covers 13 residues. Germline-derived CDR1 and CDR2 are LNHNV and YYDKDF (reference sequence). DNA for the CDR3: TGTGCCACCAGCACGACTCTCCTCTATGGCTACACCTTC. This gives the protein CATSTTLLYGYTF. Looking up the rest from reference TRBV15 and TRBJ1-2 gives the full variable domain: DAMVIQNPRYQVTQFGKPVTLSCSQTLNHNVMYWYQQKSSQAPKLLFHYYDKDFNNEADTPDNFQSRRPNTSFCFLDIRSPGLGDTAMYLCATSTTLLYGYTFGSGTRLTVV.

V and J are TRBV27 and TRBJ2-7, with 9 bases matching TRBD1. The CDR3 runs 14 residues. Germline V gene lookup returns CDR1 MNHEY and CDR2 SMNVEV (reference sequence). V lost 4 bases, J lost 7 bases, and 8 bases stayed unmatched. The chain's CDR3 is CASSSGTGPHEQYF. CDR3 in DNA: TGTGCCAGCAGTTCCGGGACAGGGCCTCATGAGCAGTACTTC.

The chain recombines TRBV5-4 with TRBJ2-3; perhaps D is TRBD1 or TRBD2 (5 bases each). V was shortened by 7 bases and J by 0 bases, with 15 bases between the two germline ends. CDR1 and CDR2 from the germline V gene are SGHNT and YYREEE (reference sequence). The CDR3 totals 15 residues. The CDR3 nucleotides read TGTGCCAGCTTTACCGCCGGGACCAGCACAGATACGCAGTATTTT. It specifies CASFTAGTSTDTQYF.

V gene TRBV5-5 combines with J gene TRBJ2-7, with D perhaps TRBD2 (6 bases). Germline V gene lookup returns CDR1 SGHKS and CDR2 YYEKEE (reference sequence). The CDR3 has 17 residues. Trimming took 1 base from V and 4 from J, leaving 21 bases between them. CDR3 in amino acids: CASSLHDRSGGVYEQYF. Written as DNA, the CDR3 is TGTGCCAGCAGCTTGCACGATCGATCCGGGGGAGTTTACGAGCAGTACTTC.

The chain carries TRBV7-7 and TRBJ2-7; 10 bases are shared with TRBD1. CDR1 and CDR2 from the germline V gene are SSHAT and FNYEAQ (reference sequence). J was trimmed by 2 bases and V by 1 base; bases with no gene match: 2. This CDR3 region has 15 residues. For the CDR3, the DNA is TGTGCCAGCAGCTTAGGACAGGGGGCGGCCTACGAGCAGTACTTC. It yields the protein CASSLGQGAAYEQYF.

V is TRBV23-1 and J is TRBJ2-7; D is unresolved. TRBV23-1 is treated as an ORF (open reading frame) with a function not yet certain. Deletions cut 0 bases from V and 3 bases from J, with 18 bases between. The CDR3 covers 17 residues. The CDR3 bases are TGCGCCAGCAGTCAATCGAATCAGCCCTATTTACACTACGAGCAGTACTTC. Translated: CASSQSNQPYLHYEQYF.

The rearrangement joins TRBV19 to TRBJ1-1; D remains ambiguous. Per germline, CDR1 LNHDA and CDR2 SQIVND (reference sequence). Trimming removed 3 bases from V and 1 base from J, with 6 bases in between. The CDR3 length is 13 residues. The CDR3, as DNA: TGTGCCAGTAGTATCCGAGCGAACACTGAAGCTTTCTTT. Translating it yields CASSIRANTEAFF.

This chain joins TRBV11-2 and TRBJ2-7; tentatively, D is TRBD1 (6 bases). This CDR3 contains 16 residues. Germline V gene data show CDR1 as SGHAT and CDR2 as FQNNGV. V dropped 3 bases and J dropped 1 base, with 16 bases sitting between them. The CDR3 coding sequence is TGTGCCAGCAGCTTTTCAGGGGCCTCCATATCCTACGAGCAGTACTTC. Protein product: CASSFSGASISYEQYF.